This is a list of T cell receptor beta chains from one sample in a study of blood T cells in healthy people across ages. TCRdb redid the calling of the 5' RACE reads with MiXCR, one entry per CDR3 protein. The top ten hold approximately 19% of the sample, which has about 1 million distinct CDR3 sequences, under 55% seen once. The sample was blood. Receptors originate from a woman aged 60 to 75 in good health. The CDR3 runs from the conserved cysteine through the conserved F or W. Each record gives: V gene, J gene, D gene, clone size, CDR3 protein, CDR3 DNA. The D gene is left open where the match is weak. Expanded clones get a size class; other rows say once, few or many, or leave the size out.

TRBV12-3/TRBV12-4	TRBJ2-7	.	few	CASKTGSYEQYF	TGTGCCAGCAAGACAGGCTCCTACGAGCAGTACTTC
TRBV6-5	TRBJ1-2	.	.	CASTRGLGDGYTF	TGTGCCAGCACCCGAGGACTGGGCGATGGCTACACCTTC
TRBV6-5	TRBJ2-3	.	.	CASSYTGFGELGTDTQYF	TGTGCCAGCAGTTATACGGGGTTCGGAGAGCTTGGCACAGATACGCAGTATTTT
TRBV15	TRBJ2-4	.	few	CATSRGGEHIQYF	TGTGCCACCAGCAGAGGAGGGGAGCACATTCAGTACTTC
TRBV19	TRBJ2-7	.	few	CASGTRGRREQYF	TGTGCCTCAGGAACTAGGGGACGACGCGAGCAGTACTTC
TRBV21-1	TRBJ1-2	.	.	CASSNPLKEGYTF	TGTGCCAGCAGCAACCCCTTAAAGGAAGGCTACACCTTC
TRBV9	TRBJ2-7	TRBD1	many	CASSAHPRDRVDEQYF	TGTGCCAGCAGCGCACATCCCCGGGACAGGGTGGACGAGCAGTACTTC
TRBV29-1	TRBJ2-5	.	.	CSVTTVQETQYF	TGCAGCGTTACGACAGTCCAAGAGACCCAGTACTTC
TRBV20-1	TRBJ2-7	TRBD2	.	CSATGGTSGRNYEQYF	TGCAGTGCTACGGGGGGGACTAGCGGGAGAAACTACGAGCAGTACTTC
TRBV20-1	TRBJ2-7	.	.	CSARGRYPYEQYF	TGCAGTGCTAGAGGCAGGTACCCCTACGAGCAGTACTTC
TRBV7-8	TRBJ2-7	.	few	CASIPGPSSYEQYF	TGTGCCAGCATCCCCGGGCCCAGTTCCTACGAGCAGTACTTC
TRBV2	TRBJ2-1	.	.	CAWSAYNEQFF	TGTGCCTGGAGTGCGTACAATGAGCAGTTCTTC
TRBV7-9	TRBJ2-7	.	.	CASSWYRADLSYEQYF	TGTGCCAGCAGCTGGTACCGGGCCGACCTCTCCTACGAGCAGTACTTC
TRBV27	TRBJ2-7	.	.	CASSARISVDEQYF	TGTGCCAGCAGTGCGAGGATCTCTGTCGACGAGCAGTACTTC
TRBV2	TRBJ2-7	.	few	CASSVKLRYEQYF	TGTGCCAGCAGTGTCAAGCTTCGGTACGAGCAGTACTTC
TRBV10-3	TRBJ1-6	TRBD1	few	CAIKPDRDSHSPLHF	TGTGCCATCAAGCCCGATAGGGACAGCCATTCACCCCTCCACTTT
TRBV24-1	TRBJ2-3	.	few	CATSATGADTQYF	TGTGCCACCAGTGCAACAGGCGCAGATACGCAGTATTTT
TRBV12-3/TRBV12-4	TRBJ2-3	.	.	CASKQLGGYAYF	TGTGCCAGCAAGCAGCTCGGCGGATACGCGTATTTT
TRBV11-3	TRBJ2-5	.	few	CASSPASYGEETQYF	TGTGCCAGCAGCCCTGCGTCGTACGGGGAAGAGACCCAGTACTTC
TRBV7-9	TRBJ2-1	.	.	CASSPSTDNEQFF	TGTGCCAGCAGCCCCTCCACGGACAATGAGCAGTTCTTC
TRBV30	TRBJ1-1	.	.	CAWSSKRMANTEAFF	TGTGCCTGGAGCTCTAAGCGGATGGCCAACACTGAAGCTTTCTTT
TRBV2	TRBJ1-1	.	.	CARLGDENTEAFF	TGTGCCAGATTAGGGGATGAGAACACTGAAGCTTTCTTT
TRBV13	TRBJ2-2	.	few	CASSGGAGELFF	TGTGCCAGCAGCGGTGGGGCCGGGGAGCTGTTTTTT
TRBV9	TRBJ2-7	.	.	CASSVGGRGAGGYNEQYF	TGTGCCAGCAGCGTAGGGGGACGGGGGGCAGGAGGCTACAATGAGCAGTACTTC
TRBV20-1	TRBJ2-7	.	.	CSARSRQDNFSEQYF	TGCAGTGCTAGATCCCGACAGGACAACTTCAGCGAGCAGTACTTC
TRBV5-1	TRBJ2-5	TRBD1	.	CASTKSQGGGQETQYF	TGCGCCAGCACCAAATCACAGGGGGGTGGACAAGAGACCCAGTACTTC
TRBV15	TRBJ2-7	.	.	CATSREGVDEQYF	TGTGCCACCAGCAGAGAGGGGGTCGATGAGCAGTACTTC
TRBV12-3/TRBV12-4	TRBJ1-5	TRBD1	.	CASSRGTGTHQPQHF	TGTGCCAGCAGTCGCGGGACAGGGACTCATCAGCCCCAGCATTTT
TRBV10-3	TRBJ2-7	.	many	CAVTDTSSYEQYF	TGTGCCGTGACCGACACCTCCTCCTACGAGCAGTACTTC
TRBV12-3/TRBV12-4	TRBJ2-7	.	once	CASTKGGSYEQYF	TGTGCCAGCACCAAGGGCGGTTCCTACGAGCAGTACTTC
TRBV7-2	TRBJ2-1	.	few	CASSWRLGEQFF	TGTGCCAGCAGCTGGCGACTGGGTGAGCAGTTCTTC
TRBV7-9	TRBJ2-3	TRBD2	.	CASGETKGGRRGDTQYF	TGTGCCAGCGGGGAGACGAAAGGCGGGAGGAGGGGAGATACGCAGTATTTT
TRBV30	TRBJ1-5	.	.	CAWSALQGSNQPQHF	TGTGCCTGGAGTGCCCTACAGGGTTCCAATCAGCCCCAGCATTTT
TRBV12-5	TRBJ2-6	.	.	CASGTVSGANVPTF	TGTGCTAGTGGGACCGTCTCTGGGGCCAACGTCCCGACTTTC
TRBV6-1	TRBJ1-2	.	.	CASSGGTKYGYTF	TGTGCCAGCAGTGGCGGGACAAAATATGGCTACACCTTC
TRBV27	TRBJ2-5	TRBD2	.	CASSPGGTRGDEIQYF	TGTGCCAGCAGTCCCGGTGGGACGCGGGGGGACGAGATCCAGTACTTC
TRBV11-3	TRBJ2-1	.	.	CASSPGTANNEQFF	TGTGCCAGCAGCCCCGGGACTGCAAACAATGAGCAGTTCTTC
TRBV15	TRBJ2-7	.	.	CATSTRLEGLSYEQYF	TGTGCCACCAGCACACGACTAGAAGGCCTCTCCTACGAGCAGTACTTC
TRBV6-1	TRBJ2-5	TRBD2	.	CASSEGRAGRETQYF	TGTGCCAGCAGTGAAGGGCGAGCGGGACGTGAGACCCAGTACTTC
TRBV6-5	TRBJ2-7	.	.	CASSPRDGPYEQYF	TGTGCCAGCAGTCCCAGGGACGGACCTTACGAGCAGTACTTC
TRBV6-5	TRBJ2-1	TRBD2	.	CTSSCEASGRVEQFF	TGTACCAGCAGTTGTGAGGCTAGCGGGAGGGTCGAGCAGTTCTTC
TRBV13	TRBJ1-4	.	.	CASSSGVATNEKLFF	TGTGCCAGCAGCTCGGGGGTGGCAACTAATGAAAAACTGTTTTTT
TRBV7-6	TRBJ1-1	.	.	CASSQRANTEAFF	TGTGCCAGCAGCCAACGGGCGAACACTGAAGCTTTCTTT
TRBV5-1	TRBJ2-1	.	.	CASSSGTGLYNEQFF	TGCGCCAGCAGCTCGGGGACGGGACTCTACAATGAGCAGTTCTTC
TRBV6-5	TRBJ2-7	.	few	CASSYSGGTVYEQYF	TGTGCCAGCAGTTACTCCGGGGGGACAGTCTACGAGCAGTACTTC
TRBV10-3	TRBJ2-1	.	.	CAISESTGLSYNEQFF	TGTGCCATCAGTGAGTCGACAGGACTCTCCTACAATGAGCAGTTCTTC
TRBV5-1	TRBJ1-6	.	few	CASSLEQADNSPLHF	TGCGCCAGCAGCTTGGAACAGGCAGATAATTCACCCCTCCACTTT
TRBV29-1	TRBJ1-2	.	.	CSAALEGEGYTF	TGCAGCGCCGCGCTCGAAGGAGAGGGCTACACCTTC
TRBV27	TRBJ2-1	.	.	CASSSLTAYNEQFF	TGTGCCAGCAGTTCTTTGACAGCTTACAATGAGCAGTTCTTC
TRBV5-1	TRBJ2-1	.	.	CASSNQDSEQFF	TGCGCCAGCAGCAATCAGGATAGTGAGCAGTTCTTC
TRBV7-6	TRBJ2-7	.	.	CASSLAIAGEQYF	TGTGCCAGCAGCTTAGCGATCGCGGGAGAGCAGTACTTC
TRBV5-6	TRBJ2-7	.	.	CASGRDPYEQYF	TGTGCCAGCGGCCGGGACCCCTACGAGCAGTACTTC
TRBV27	TRBJ2-1	TRBD2	once	CASSSGLASTPSYNEQFF	TGTGCCAGCAGTTCAGGACTAGCGTCAACCCCCTCCTACAATGAGCAGTTCTTC
TRBV29-1	TRBJ2-7	.	.	CSAQRPGSHEQYF	TGCAGCGCCCAGAGGCCAGGGTCCCACGAGCAGTACTTC
TRBV29-1	TRBJ1-2	.	many	CSVEDRPDEGYTF	TGCAGCGTTGAAGATCGGCCAGACGAGGGCTACACCTTC